The 14 T cell receptor beta chains below come from one sample, sequenced in a study of blood T cell repertoires in COVID-19. Clones were read by immunoSEQ multiplex PCR, and TCRdb kept only the in-frame ones, dropping some. The sample holds about 70,000 clones, about four fifths seen once. Sequencing input: peripheral blood. The receptors here all came from a man between 70 and 80 years old who had recovered from COVID-19.

This clone has just a few counts. The CDR3 nucleotides read TGTGCCAGCAGCCGACTCGGAGGAGGTACTAGCGGGAGCGGCGAGCAGTACTTC. Amino acids: CASSRLGGGTSGSGEQYF. V is TRBV11-2 and J is TRBJ2-7; 11 positions agree with TRBD2. Germline V CDR1 and CDR2: SGHAT, FQNNGV. V gave up 5 bases and J gave up 6 bases; unmatched junction bases: 18. The CDR3 has 18 residues.

The DNA of the CDR3 is TGTGCCGCCTCTGGGGCAGCCCTTAATGAAAAACTGTTTTTT. The encoded protein is CAASGAALNEKLFF. This chain uses TRBV6-5 with TRBJ1-4; D is perhaps TRBD1 (5 bases). V dropped 11 bases and J dropped 4 bases, with 17 bases sitting between them. The length of the CDR3 is 14 residues. Germline V CDR1 and CDR2: MNHEY, SVGAGI.

J is TRBJ1-2 and V is TRBV6-5, with unresolved D. The V end was cut by 10 bases, the J end by 2 bases, with 8 bases between. Germline CDR1 MNHEY, CDR2 SVGAGI. This CDR3 spans 11 amino acids. The CDR3 DNA reads as TGTGCCACGTTTATGAACTATGGCTACACCTTC. Its protein is CATFMNYGYTF.

The rearrangement joins TRBV18 to TRBJ2-7, with a weak D call TRBD1 (5 bases). Per the germline V gene, CDR1 is KGHSH and CDR2 is LQKENI. CDR3 length equals 13 residues. Trimming shortened V by 4 bases and J by 6 bases, and 13 bases separated the two germline ends. The CDR3 nucleotides are TGTGCCAGCTCACGGGGCGGCTCTAGCGAGCAGTACTTC. This gives the protein CASSRGGSSEQYF.

The chain recombines TRBV3-1 (or the pseudogene TRBV3-2) with TRBJ1-4; 7 positions agree with TRBD1. The CDR3 covers 15 residues. Germline CDR1 reads LGHDT; CDR2 reads YNNKEL (reference sequence). The V gene end was trimmed by 4 bases and the J gene end by 6 bases; junction bases not matched to a gene: 8. CDR3 residues: CASSPRTGGDEKLFF. The CDR3 bases are TGTGCCAGCAGCCCAAGGACAGGTGGGGATGAAAAACTGTTTTTT.

For this clone: No DNA is shown, since the ends of the CDR3 on it are uncertain; the CDR3 is the one TCRdb lists. The chain combines TRBV6-5 with TRBJ1-1. The germline V gene has CDR1 MNHEY and CDR2 SVGAGI. The CDR3 has 15 residues if both end residues are counted. The chain's CDR3 is CASSTSGVGNTEAFF.

The V and J genes are TRBV19 and TRBJ1-2; D possibly corresponds to TRBD1 (5 bases). Germline V gives CDR1 LNHDA, CDR2 SQIVND (reference sequence). Trimming cost V 4 bases and J 8 bases, with 23 bases left between them. The CDR3 extends over 16 amino acids. The CDR3 reads CASSTTLTTTVLGYTF. The CDR3 coding sequence is TGTGCCAGTAGTACGACCCTTACGACGACAGTTTTGGGCTACACCTTC.

V and J are TRBV30 and TRBJ2-6; 10 nucleotides match TRBD1. The germline V gene encodes CDR1 GTSNPN and CDR2 SVGIG (reference sequence). The CDR3 loop spans 18 amino acids. Trimming at V came to 1 base and at J to 2 bases, leaving 8 bases not matched to a gene. The CDR3 region has the DNA TGTGCCTGGAGTGGACAGGGGGCGCACGTTACTGGGGCCAACGTCCTGACTTTC. Residues: CAWSGQGAHVTGANVLTF.

This clone was seen only a few times. The gene calls are TRBV6-6 and TRBJ1-5; 9 nucleotides agree with TRBD1. Germline V lookup: CDR1 MNHNY, CDR2 SVGAGI (reference sequence). V lost 5 bases to trimming and J lost 4 bases; unmatched junction nucleotides: 12. The CDR3 totals 17 residues. CDR3 region: CASSHRTGTGHNQPQHF. The CDR3 coding sequence is TGTGCCAGCAGTCACCGGACCGGGACAGGGCATAATCAGCCCCAGCATTTT.

The chain combines TRBV6-5 with TRBJ1-1; possibly TRBD1 for D (6 bases). The CDR3 totals 11 residues. Trimming removed 7 bases from V and 9 bases from J, with 12 bases in between. Germline CDR1 MNHEY, CDR2 SVGAGI. The CDR3 region has the DNA TGTGCCAGCACATCGGGACACCAAGCTTTCTTT. Translating gives CASTSGHQAFF.

The CDR3 sequence is CASSLNGQGATKNIQYF. CDR3 DNA: TGTGCCAGCAGCTTAAACGGACAGGGGGCAACCAAAAACATTCAGTACTTC. The rearrangement links TRBV7-3 to TRBJ2-4, with 11 bases aligning to TRBD1. The V segment lost 1 base and the J segment 2 bases; nucleotides outside the gene matches: 4. The CDR3 totals 17 residues. From germline, CDR1 is SGHTA and CDR2 FQGTGA.

The chain couples TRBV12-5 to TRBJ2-7; 8 bases map to TRBD1. There are 18 residues in the CDR3. The germline gives CDR1 LGHNT, CDR2 FRNRAP. J was trimmed by 0 bases and V by 1 base; bases with no gene match: 11. The CDR3 sequence: CASGLAQTPGTGSYEQYF. Here the CDR3 DNA reads TGTGCTAGTGGTTTGGCTCAAACCCCCGGGACAGGCTCCTACGAGCAGTACTTC.

This CDR3 reads CASIPSGGPRVEQFF. CDR3 bases: TGTGCCAGCATCCCTAGCGGGGGGCCTCGGGTTGAGCAGTTCTTC. This chain links TRBV27 with TRBJ2-1; 11 nucleotides line up with TRBD2. The CDR3 is made up of 15 amino acids. From germline, CDR1 is MNHEY and CDR2 SMNVEV (reference sequence). The J segment lost 9 bases and the V segment lost 7 bases, leaving 11 bases of the junction unmatched.

J is TRBJ1-1 and V is TRBV25-1; 9 bases are shared with TRBD1. V trimming: 7 bases; J trimming: 4 bases; junction bases outside the gene matches: 7. Per germline, CDR1 MGHDK and CDR2 SYGVNS. This CDR3 has 14 residues. CDR3 DNA sequence: TGTGCCAGCAAGAAGACAGGGGGAGGCACTGAAGCTTTCTTT. Encoded protein: CASKKTGGGTEAFF.